This T cell receptor beta chain came from a study of cytomegalovirus exposure and HLA in healthy donors. Sequencing was performed with immunoSEQ multiplex PCR; in TCRdb, only in-frame clones are kept and a portion is missing. The sample includes 180,000 or so clones, around 83% of them seen just once. The germline CDR1 and CDR2 sequences are SNHLY and FYNNEI. The length of the CDR3 is 14 residues. V lost 11 bases and J 7 bases, leaving 24 bases between the germline ends. The receptor comes from a woman aged 25 to 39 in good health and CMV-seropositive. The specimen was PBMCs. The rearrangement links TRBV2 to TRBJ2-7, with D possibly being TRBD2 (5 bases). The CDR3 region is CASDRLRVGWEQYF. The CDR3 bases are TGTGCCTCGGACCGACTGAGGGTGGGTTGGGAGCAGTACTTC. The variable domain in full, with the rest retrieved from reference TRBV2 and TRBJ2-7, is EPEVTQTPSHQVTQMGQEVILRCVPISNHLYFYWYRQILGQKVEFLVSFYNNEISEKSEIFDDQFSVERPDGSNFTLKIRSTKLEDSAMYFCASDRLRVGWEQYFGPGTRLTVT.